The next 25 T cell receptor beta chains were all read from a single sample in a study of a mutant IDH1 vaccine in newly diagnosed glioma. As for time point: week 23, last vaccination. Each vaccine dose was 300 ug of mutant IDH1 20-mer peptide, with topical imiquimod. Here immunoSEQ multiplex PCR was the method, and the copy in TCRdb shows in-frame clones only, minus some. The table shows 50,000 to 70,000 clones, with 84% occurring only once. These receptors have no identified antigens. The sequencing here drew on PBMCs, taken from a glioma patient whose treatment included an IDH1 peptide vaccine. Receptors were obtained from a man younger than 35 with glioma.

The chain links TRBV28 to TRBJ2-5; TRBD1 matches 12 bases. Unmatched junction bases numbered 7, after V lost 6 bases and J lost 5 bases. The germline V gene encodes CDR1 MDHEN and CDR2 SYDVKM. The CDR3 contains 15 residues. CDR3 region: CASSMGQGAVETQYF. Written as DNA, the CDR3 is TGTGCCAGCAGCATGGGACAGGGGGCCGTTGAGACCCAGTACTTC.

CDR3 amino acids: CASSFNGAGQPQHF. CDR3 sequence (DNA): TGTGCCAGCAGTTTCAACGGGGCCGGGCAGCCCCAGCATTTT. The chain recombines TRBV6-5 with TRBJ1-5; D perhaps matches TRBD1 (5 bases). Germline V CDR1 and CDR2: MNHEY, SVGAGI. Trimming shortened V by 4 bases and J by 7 bases, and 14 bases separated the two germline ends. The CDR3 spans 14 residues.

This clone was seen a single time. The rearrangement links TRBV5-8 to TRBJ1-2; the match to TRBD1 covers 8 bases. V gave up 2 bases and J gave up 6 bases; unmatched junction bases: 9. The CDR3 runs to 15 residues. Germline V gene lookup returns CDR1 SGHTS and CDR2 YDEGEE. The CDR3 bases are TGTGCCAGCAGCTTACCCGGGACAGGAGTAGATGGCTACACCTTC. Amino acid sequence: CASSLPGTGVDGYTF. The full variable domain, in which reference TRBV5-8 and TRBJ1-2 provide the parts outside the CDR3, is EAGVTQSPTHLIKTRGQQATLRCSPISGHTSVYWYQQALGLGLQFLLWYDEGEERNRGNFPPRFSGRQFPNYSSELNVNALELEDSALYLCASSLPGTGVDGYTFGSGTRLTVV.

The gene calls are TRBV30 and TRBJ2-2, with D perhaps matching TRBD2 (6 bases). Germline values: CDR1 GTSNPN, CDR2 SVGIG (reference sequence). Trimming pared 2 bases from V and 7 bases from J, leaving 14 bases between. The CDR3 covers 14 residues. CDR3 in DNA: TGTGCCTGGAGTTACGGGGGTAATGACGGGGAGCTGTTTTTT. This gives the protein CAWSYGGNDGELFF.

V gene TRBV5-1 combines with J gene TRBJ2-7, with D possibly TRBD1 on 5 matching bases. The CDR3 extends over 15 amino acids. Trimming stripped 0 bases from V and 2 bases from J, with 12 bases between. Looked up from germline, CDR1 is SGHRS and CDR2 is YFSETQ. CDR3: CASSLGGQGPYEQYF. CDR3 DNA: TGCGCCAGCAGCTTGGGTGGACAAGGACCCTACGAGCAGTACTTC.

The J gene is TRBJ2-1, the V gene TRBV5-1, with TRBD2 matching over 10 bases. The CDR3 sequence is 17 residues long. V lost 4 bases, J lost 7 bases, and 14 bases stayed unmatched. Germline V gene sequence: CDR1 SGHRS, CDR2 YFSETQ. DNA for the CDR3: TGCGCCAGCAGCCACTTCCGCAGCGGGGGGGCAATGAATGAGCAGTTCTTC. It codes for CASSHFRSGGAMNEQFF.

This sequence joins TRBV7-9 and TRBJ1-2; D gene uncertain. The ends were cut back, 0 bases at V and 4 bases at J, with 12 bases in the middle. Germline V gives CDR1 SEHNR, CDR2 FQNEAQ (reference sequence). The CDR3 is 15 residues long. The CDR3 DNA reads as TGTGCCAGCAGCTTAGCGCACAGAATACCCTATGGCTACACCTTC. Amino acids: CASSLAHRIPYGYTF.

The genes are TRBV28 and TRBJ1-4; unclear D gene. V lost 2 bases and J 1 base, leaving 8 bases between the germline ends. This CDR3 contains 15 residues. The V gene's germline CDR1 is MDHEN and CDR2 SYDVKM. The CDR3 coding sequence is TGTGCCAGCAGTTTAGGAGGGATAACTAATGAAAAACTGTTTTTT. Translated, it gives CASSLGGITNEKLFF.

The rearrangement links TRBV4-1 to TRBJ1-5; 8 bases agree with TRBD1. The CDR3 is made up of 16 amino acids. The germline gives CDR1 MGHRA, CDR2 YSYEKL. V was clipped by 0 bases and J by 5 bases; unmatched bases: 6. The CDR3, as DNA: TGCGCCAGCAGCCAAGATCCCGGACAGGGCTATCAGCCCCAGCATTTT. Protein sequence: CASSQDPGQGYQPQHF.

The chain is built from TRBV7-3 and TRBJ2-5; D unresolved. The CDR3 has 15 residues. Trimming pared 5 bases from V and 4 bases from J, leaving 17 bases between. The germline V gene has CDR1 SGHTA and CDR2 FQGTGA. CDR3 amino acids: CASSQIGGLGETQYF. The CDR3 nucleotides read TGTGCCAGCAGCCAGATAGGTGGATTGGGAGAGACCCAGTACTTC.

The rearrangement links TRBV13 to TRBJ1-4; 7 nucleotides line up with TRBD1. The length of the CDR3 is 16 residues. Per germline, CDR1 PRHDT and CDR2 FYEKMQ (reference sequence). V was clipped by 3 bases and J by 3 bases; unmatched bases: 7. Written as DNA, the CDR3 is TGTGCCAGCAGCTTCAATCCGGGACAGCCTAATGAAAAACTGTTTTTT. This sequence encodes CASSFNPGQPNEKLFF.

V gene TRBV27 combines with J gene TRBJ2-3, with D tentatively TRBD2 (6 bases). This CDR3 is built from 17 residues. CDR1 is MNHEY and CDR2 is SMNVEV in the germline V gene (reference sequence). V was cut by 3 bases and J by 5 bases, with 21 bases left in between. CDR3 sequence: CASSFRGNLFPQDTQYF. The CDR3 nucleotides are TGTGCCAGCAGTTTTCGGGGGAACCTTTTCCCACAAGATACGCAGTATTTT.

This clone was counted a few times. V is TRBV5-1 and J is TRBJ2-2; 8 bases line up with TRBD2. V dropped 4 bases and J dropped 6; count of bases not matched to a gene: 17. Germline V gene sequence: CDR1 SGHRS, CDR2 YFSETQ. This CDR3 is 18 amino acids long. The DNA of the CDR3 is TGCGCCAGCAGCGTAAGGCCTCCGGGACTAGGGTCGTCCGGGGAGCTGTTTTTT. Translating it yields CASSVRPPGLGSSGELFF.

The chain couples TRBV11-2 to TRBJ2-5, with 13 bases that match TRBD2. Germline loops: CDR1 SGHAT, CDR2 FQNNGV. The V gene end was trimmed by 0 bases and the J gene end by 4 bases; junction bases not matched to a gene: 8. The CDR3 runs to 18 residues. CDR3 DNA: TGTGCCAGCAGCTTAGATCGTATCAGGACTAGCGGGGGAGAGACCCAGTACTTC. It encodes CASSLDRIRTSGGETQYF.

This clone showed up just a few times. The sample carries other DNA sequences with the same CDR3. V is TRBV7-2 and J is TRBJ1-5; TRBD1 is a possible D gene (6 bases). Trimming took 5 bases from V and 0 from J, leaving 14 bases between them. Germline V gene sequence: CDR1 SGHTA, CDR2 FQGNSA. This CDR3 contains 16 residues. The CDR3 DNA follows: TGTGCCAGCAGCCCCAGGAGGGGGGATAGCAATCAGCCCCAGCATTTT. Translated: CASSPRRGDSNQPQHF. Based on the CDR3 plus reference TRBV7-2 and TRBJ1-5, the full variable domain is GAGVSQSPSNKVTEKGKDVELRCDPISGHTALYWYRQSLGQGLEFLIYFQGNSAPDKSGLPSDRFSAERTGGSVSTLTIQRTQQEDSAVYLCASSPRRGDSNQPQHFGDGTRLSIL.

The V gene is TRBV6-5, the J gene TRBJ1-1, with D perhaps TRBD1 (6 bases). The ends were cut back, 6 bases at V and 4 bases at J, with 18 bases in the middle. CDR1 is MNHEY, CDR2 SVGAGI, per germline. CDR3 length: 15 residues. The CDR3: CASSPLGGRGTEAFF. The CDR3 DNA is TGTGCCAGCAGCCCTCTGGGGGGGCGGGGCACTGAAGCTTTCTTT.

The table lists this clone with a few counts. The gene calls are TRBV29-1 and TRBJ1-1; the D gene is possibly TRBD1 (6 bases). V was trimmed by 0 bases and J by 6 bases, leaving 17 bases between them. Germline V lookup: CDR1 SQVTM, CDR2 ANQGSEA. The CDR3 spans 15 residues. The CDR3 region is CSVEEVLGRGAEAFF. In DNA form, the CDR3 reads TGCAGCGTTGAAGAAGTTCTCGGCAGGGGTGCTGAAGCTTTCTTT.

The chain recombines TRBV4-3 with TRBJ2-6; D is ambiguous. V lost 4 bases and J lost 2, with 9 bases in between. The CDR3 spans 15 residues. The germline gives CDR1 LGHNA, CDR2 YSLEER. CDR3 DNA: TGCGCCAGCAGCCCATACCCAACTGGGGCCAACGTCCTGACTTTC. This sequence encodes CASSPYPTGANVLTF.

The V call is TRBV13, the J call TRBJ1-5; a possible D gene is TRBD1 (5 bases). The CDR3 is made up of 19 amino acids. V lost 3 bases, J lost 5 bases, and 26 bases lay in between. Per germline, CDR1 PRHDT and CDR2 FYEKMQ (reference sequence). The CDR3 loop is CASSFDDQGSCLVYQPQHF. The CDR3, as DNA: TGTGCCAGCAGCTTCGACGATCAGGGATCGTGCCTCGTATATCAGCCCCAGCATTTT.

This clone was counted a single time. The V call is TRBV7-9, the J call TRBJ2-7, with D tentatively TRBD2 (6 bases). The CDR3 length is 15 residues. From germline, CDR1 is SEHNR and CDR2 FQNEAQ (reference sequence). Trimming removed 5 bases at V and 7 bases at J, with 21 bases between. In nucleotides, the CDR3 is TGTGCCAGCAGCCCCCGTTTAGACAGAGGAGGGGAGCAGTACTTC. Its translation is CASSPRLDRGGEQYF.

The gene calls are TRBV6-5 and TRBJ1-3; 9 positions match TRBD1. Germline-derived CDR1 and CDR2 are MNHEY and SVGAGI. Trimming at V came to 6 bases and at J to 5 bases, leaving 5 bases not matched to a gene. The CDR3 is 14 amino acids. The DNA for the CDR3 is TGTGCCAGCAGGGGACAGGGAAAAAGAAACACCATATATTTT. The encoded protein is CASRGQGKRNTIYF.

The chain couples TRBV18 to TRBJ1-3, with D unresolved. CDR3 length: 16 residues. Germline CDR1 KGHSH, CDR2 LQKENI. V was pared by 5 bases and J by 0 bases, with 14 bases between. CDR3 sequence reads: CASSGAGSSSGNTIYF. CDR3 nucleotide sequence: TGTGCCAGCTCAGGCGCGGGGTCTAGCTCTGGAAACACCATATATTTT.

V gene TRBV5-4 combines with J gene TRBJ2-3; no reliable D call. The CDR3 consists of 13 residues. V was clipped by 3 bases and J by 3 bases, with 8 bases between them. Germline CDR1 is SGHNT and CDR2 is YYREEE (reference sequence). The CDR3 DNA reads TGTGCCAGCAGCTGGGGTCCTACAGATACGCAGTATTTT. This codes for CASSWGPTDTQYF. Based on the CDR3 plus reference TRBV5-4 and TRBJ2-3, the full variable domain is ETGVTQSPTHLIKTRGQQVTLRCSSQSGHNTVSWYQQALGQGPQFIFQYYREEENGRGNFPPRFSGLQFPNYSSELNVNALELDDSALYLCASSWGPTDTQYFGPGTRLTVL.

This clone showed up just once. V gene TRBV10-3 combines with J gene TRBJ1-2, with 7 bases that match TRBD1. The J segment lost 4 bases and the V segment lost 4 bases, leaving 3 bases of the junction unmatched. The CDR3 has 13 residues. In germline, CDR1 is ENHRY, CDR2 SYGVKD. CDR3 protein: CAISAGQSYGYTF. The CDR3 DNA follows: TGTGCCATCAGTGCGGGACAGAGCTATGGCTACACCTTC.

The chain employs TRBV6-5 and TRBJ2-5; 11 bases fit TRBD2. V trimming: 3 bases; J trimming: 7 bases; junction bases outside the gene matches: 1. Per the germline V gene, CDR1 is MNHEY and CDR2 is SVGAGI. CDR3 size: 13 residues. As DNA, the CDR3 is TGTGCCAGCAGTTATCTAGCGGGGGGGACCCAGTACTTC. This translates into CASSYLAGGTQYF.